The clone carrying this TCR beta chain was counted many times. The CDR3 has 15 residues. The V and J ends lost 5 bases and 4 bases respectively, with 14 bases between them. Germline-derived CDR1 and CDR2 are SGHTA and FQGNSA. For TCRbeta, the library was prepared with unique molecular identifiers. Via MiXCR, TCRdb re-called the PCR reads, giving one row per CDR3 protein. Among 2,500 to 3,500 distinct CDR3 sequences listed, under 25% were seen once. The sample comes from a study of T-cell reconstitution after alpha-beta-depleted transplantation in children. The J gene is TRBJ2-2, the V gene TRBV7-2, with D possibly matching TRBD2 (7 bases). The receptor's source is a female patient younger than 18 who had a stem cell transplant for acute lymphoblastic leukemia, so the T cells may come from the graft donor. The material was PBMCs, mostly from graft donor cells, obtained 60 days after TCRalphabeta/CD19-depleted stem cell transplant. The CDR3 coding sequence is TGTGCCAGCAGCAGAGGGGGGGGAGGCACCGGGGAGCTGTTTTTT. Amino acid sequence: CASSRGGGGTGELFF.